Listed below are T cell receptor beta chains from one sample, sequenced in a study of vaccination effects on CD4 cells after COVID-19. TCRdb keeps only in-frame clones here, not all; method: immunoSEQ multiplex PCR. The table includes around 67,000 clones, about 80% detected once. The antigens these receptors bind are not known. The sequencing used CD4+ T cells from PBMCs cultured with HCoV-229E spike peptides, collected after COVID-19 vaccination. These receptors originate from a human donor who received a COVID-19 vaccine. Both conserved end residues are part of each CDR3. The D gene is left open where the match is weak. Expanded clones get a size class; other rows say once, few or many, or leave the size out.

abundance	j_gene	v_gene	len	d_gene	CDR3aa	CDR3nt
-	TRBJ2-3	TRBV28	15	-	CASSLVGRGSDTQYF	TGTGCCAGCAGTTTAGTCGGCAGGGGATCAGATACGCAGTATTTT
-	TRBJ1-2	TRBV30	16	-	CAWSQPGKWRYYGYTF	TGTGCCTGGAGTCAACCAGGGAAATGGAGATACTATGGCTACACCTTC
-	TRBJ2-2	TRBV4-3	13	-	CASTKNLGGELFF	TGCGCCAGCACTAAAAATCTCGGGGGGGAGCTGTTTTTT
few	TRBJ1-3	TRBV5-1	14	TRBD1	CASSSGQGGNTIYF	TGCGCCAGCAGCTCGGGACAGGGGGGAAACACCATATATTTT
-	TRBJ2-3	TRBV18	15	TRBD1	CASSQGTGKQDTQYF	TGTGCCAGCTCCCAGGGGACAGGAAAGCAAGATACGCAGTATTTT
-	TRBJ2-3	TRBV24-1	16	TRBD1	CATSEGTGKSTDTQYF	TGTGCCACCAGTGAAGGGACAGGTAAAAGCACAGATACGCAGTATTTT
once	TRBJ1-5	TRBV19	17	-	CASSLRGSDNSNQPQHF	TGTGCCAGTAGTCTCAGGGGCTCGGATAATAGCAATCAGCCCCAGCATTTT
once	TRBJ1-5	TRBV19	16	-	CASSISRGAGNQPQHF	TGTGCCAGTAGTATTAGTCGGGGGGCAGGCAATCAGCCCCAGCATTTT
few	TRBJ1-3	TRBV12-5	11	-	CASGLWSTIYF	TGTGCTAGTGGTTTGTGGTCCACCATATATTTT
-	TRBJ1-2	TRBV2	15	-	CASSAEGGGVRGYTF	TGTGCCAGCAGTGCCGAGGGGGGAGGGGTTCGTGGCTACACCTTC
-	TRBJ2-1	TRBV24-1	16	-	CATSDSFPVGVNEQFF	TGTGCCACCAGTGATTCTTTTCCCGTGGGGGTAAATGAGCAGTTCTTC
once	TRBJ1-1	TRBV19	14	-	CASSFGPGNTEAFF	TGTGCCAGTAGTTTCGGCCCGGGGAACACTGAAGCTTTCTTT
once	TRBJ2-5	TRBV5-5	14	-	CASSIGSAQETQYF	TGTGCCAGCAGCATAGGGTCCGCTCAAGAGACCCAGTACTTC